This TCR beta chain was retrieved from a study of blood T cell repertoires in COVID-19 (dated by TCRdb to about 2020). As for the study more broadly: Samples from collaborators originated in the United States, Italy and Spain and spanned both the acute and convalescent phases of COVID-19. The material from the prospective study consisted of cDNA or gDNA derived from T cells, B-cell-depleted T cells, or PBMCs. Deeply sampled blood TCRbeta repertoires from subjects exposed to, actively infected with, or recovered from COVID-19 were included in the dataset. The repertoires were made available in a free public database intended to serve as a resource for research on the immune response to SARS-CoV-2. Samples were obtained from the ongoing ImmuneRACE study (first 160 participants) and from some 1,200 subjects provided by 6 global collaborators. A de-identified subject ID, COVID-19 status, age in years and sex were almost always included in the sample metadata. Where available, HLA class I and class II types were obtained from metadata supplied by the sample provider rather than from assay-based typing.

Broader findings and caveats from the paper: How much clinical and demographic metadata was included differed by source and by participant, and the metadata was provided uncurated.

The collaborating institutions used their own protocols to collect whole blood in K2EDTA tubes. For TCRbeta analysis, collaborators shipped samples in one of three forms: frozen whole blood, isolated PBMCs, or DNA extracted from either of those sample types. Germline trimming: 8 bases from V, 1 base from J; junction bases outside gene matches: 8. The CDR3 runs 15 amino acids, cysteine and phenylalanine included. The entry retains the CDR3 DNA only, 45 bases that are in frame from base 1. Based on the germline V gene, the CDR1 and CDR2 sequences are SNHLY and FYNNEI. TCRbeta CDR3 regions were amplified from genomic DNA by means of the immunoSEQ Assay, a bias-controlled multiplex PCR. Processing in the source paper ran as follows. Within the assay, amplification of reference gene primers was used to estimate how many nucleated cells each sample contained. To quantify the absolute abundance of each unique TCRbeta CDR3 rearrangement, sequence reads were collapsed and filtered. Productive Simpson clonality was computed per sample as the square root of Simpson's diversity index over productive rearrangements. What TCRdb holds here is the immuneACCESS table cut down to in-frame rearrangements. Part of the clones is not present; checked against another copy, under half of the missing clones reflect an unresolved V gene, and the others are unexplained. Clone size and V and J calls were adopted from that table, with D and trimming inferred from the DNA. This sample has fewer than 65,000 clones in its table, and roughly nine tenths of those were observed once. The ten largest clonotypes hold 1.6% of the sample.

This clone occurred once. This receptor's antigen is unknown. Base-call qualities are not available, and no considerably larger clone is one nucleotide away. The rearranged segments are TRBV2 and TRBJ2-3; 8 central bases correspond to TRBD2. This clonotype was sampled from a man aged 60 to 75 with acute or convalescent COVID-19. Sequencing input: peripheral blood. The CDR3 protein is CASCVGSGGTDTQYF. The sequence in DNA is TGTGCCAGCTGCGTGGGTAGCGGGGGCACAGATACGCAGTATTTT.